Listed here is a single T cell receptor beta chain. Its antigen is not known. This sample was included in a study of OX40 agonist ivuxolimab in advanced cancers. In the study overall: Males comprised 75% to 90% of the group, whose mean age was approximately 60 years (range 23 to 79). Study-level findings and limits: Expanded clones were, on average, more numerous in CD8+ T cells than in CD4+.

V lost 4 bases, J lost 2 bases, and 6 bases stayed unmatched. CDR3 size: 17 residues. Germline V gene lookup returns CDR1 MGHRA and CDR2 YSYEKL. Using immunoSEQ multiplex PCR, the repertoire was profiled, and TCRdb retains in-frame clones only, with some absent. Counted here are 90,000 to 100,000 clones, 80% to 90% occurring once; the ten biggest clones make up over 0.65%. The sequences come from CD4+ or CD8+ T cells sorted from blood, collected in a trial of the OX40 agonist ivuxolimab. The rearrangement joins TRBV4-1 to TRBJ2-6, with 9 bases fitting TRBD1. This clonotype was obtained from an adult with an advanced solid tumor such as melanoma, head and neck, liver or kidney cancer. The CDR3 sequence: CASSRGTGRAGANVLTF. The CDR3 region has the DNA TGCGCCAGCAGCCGGGGGACAGGGAGGGCTGGGGCCAACGTCCTGACTTTC.